The 16 T cell receptor beta chains below come from one sample, sequenced in a study of blood T cell repertoires in COVID-19. Produced via immunoSEQ multiplex PCR; TCRdb's table is partial and in-frame only. The repertoire holds roughly 250,000 clones, with 75% to 90% as singletons. The sample was PBMCs or T cells enriched from blood (not recorded which). The receptors were gathered from a man aged 50 to 60 who had been exposed to COVID-19.

The table lists this clone with a count of one. The rearrangement joins TRBV7-9 to TRBJ2-3; 7 bases match TRBD2. Germline loops: CDR1 SEHNR, CDR2 FQNEAQ (reference sequence). With V trimmed by 5 bases and J by 10 bases, 18 bases remained unmatched. This CDR3 has 16 residues. The CDR3: CASSPRAAGDGIAQYF. CDR3 nucleotide sequence: TGTGCCAGCAGCCCCCGAGCTGCGGGAGATGGTATTGCGCAGTATTTT. Full variable domain (rest looked up from reference TRBV7-9 and TRBJ2-3): DTGVSQNPRHKITKRGQNVTFRCDPISEHNRLYWYRQTLGQGPEFLTYFQNEAQLEKSRLLSDRFSAERPKGSFSTLEIQRTEQGDSAMYLCASSPRAAGDGIAQYFGPGTRLTVL.

The J gene is TRBJ2-7, the V gene TRBV10-3; D is perhaps TRBD1 (6 bases). Germline assignment: CDR1 ENHRY and CDR2 SYGVKD. The CDR3 consists of 10 residues. The CDR3 sequence: CRGGNYEQYV. The CDR3 DNA is TGCCGAGGGGGAAATTACGAGCAGTACGTC.

This chain joins TRBV6-6 and TRBJ1-1; 8 nucleotides match TRBD1. Germline lookup yields CDR1 MNHNY and CDR2 SVGAGI (reference sequence). The junction had 12 bases not matched to a gene; V was cut back by 5 bases and J by 1 base. This CDR3 has 17 residues. CDR3 sequence: CASSRHPGQAKNTEAFF. CDR3 DNA: TGTGCCAGCAGTCGACATCCGGGACAGGCTAAGAACACTGAAGCTTTCTTT.

The chain couples TRBV19 to TRBJ2-5, with a weak D call TRBD1 (6 bases). The CDR3 contains 13 residues. Per the germline V gene, CDR1 is LNHDA and CDR2 is SQIVND (reference sequence). The V gene lost 2 bases and the J gene lost 6 bases, with 10 bases spanning the gap. CDR3 amino acids: CASSITGTQTQYF. The CDR3 DNA sequence: TGTGCCAGTAGTATAACAGGGACCCAGACCCAGTACTTC. Variable domain in full (rest from reference TRBV19 and TRBJ2-5): DGGITQSPKYLFRKEGQNVTLSCEQNLNHDAMYWYRQDPGQGLRLIYYSQIVNDFQKGDIAEGYSVSREKKESFPLTVTSAQKNPTAFYLCASSITGTQTQYFGPGTRLLVL.

The chain joins TRBV5-1 to TRBJ1-2, with a tentative D call TRBD1 (6 bases). The CDR3 contains 17 residues. Trimming shortened V by 0 bases and J by 0 bases, and 15 bases separated the two germline ends. Germline values: CDR1 SGHRS, CDR2 YFSETQ. CDR3: CASSLDAQGISNYGYTF. CDR3 nucleotide sequence: TGCGCCAGCAGCTTGGACGCCCAGGGGATCTCTAACTATGGCTACACCTTC.

The V call is TRBV27, the J call TRBJ1-1, with D uncertain. Between the trimmed V and J ends, which lost 0 bases and 8 bases, there was a span of 7 bases. This CDR3 contains 12 residues. Germline CDR1 MNHEY, CDR2 SMNVEV (reference sequence). CDR3 DNA: TGTGCCAGCAGTTTATCGCCCGGGGAAGCTTTCTTT. Amino acids: CASSLSPGEAFF.

The chain combines TRBV29-1 with TRBJ1-1; D not resolved. This CDR3 spans 13 amino acids. From germline, CDR1 is SQVTM and CDR2 ANQGSEA. Trimming cost V 3 bases and J 0 bases, with 8 bases left between them. This CDR3 is CSVDGDMNTEAFF. The CDR3 nucleotides are TGCAGCGTTGACGGCGACATGAACACTGAAGCTTTCTTT.

The chain has TRBV18 and TRBJ2-7; possibly TRBD1 for D (6 bases). CDR3 length equals 15 residues. V lost 6 bases and J 3 bases, leaving 18 bases between the germline ends. Germline CDR1 and CDR2: KGHSH and LQKENI. The CDR3 DNA follows: TGTGCCAGCTCGCAGGGGCCCCTTCCCATCTACGAGCAGTACGTC. Translation: CASSQGPLPIYEQYV.

The chain combines TRBV10-3 with TRBJ2-1, with 7 positions matching TRBD1. The CDR3 has 15 amino acids. The germline V gene encodes CDR1 ENHRY and CDR2 SYGVKD. V gave up 0 bases and J gave up 5 bases; unmatched junction bases: 4. CDR3 in amino acids: CAISESRTGNNEQFF. The CDR3 region has the DNA TGTGCCATCAGTGAGTCCCGGACAGGAAACAATGAGCAGTTCTTC.

Only one count was recorded for this clone. CDR3 loop: CAWSGTSGMSSYNEQFF. The CDR3 DNA reads as TGTGCCTGGTCCGGGACTAGCGGAATGAGCTCCTACAATGAGCAGTTCTTC. The genes are TRBV30 and TRBJ2-1, with TRBD2 identical over 11 bases. The CDR3 loop spans 17 amino acids. Losses at the gene ends were 5 bases for V and 0 bases for J; bases not matched to a gene: 9. Germline CDR1 is GTSNPN and CDR2 is SVGIG (reference sequence).

In this sample, this clone turned up once. The V and J genes are TRBV5-1 and TRBJ2-2; D may be TRBD2 (5 bases). Per germline, CDR1 SGHRS and CDR2 YFSETQ. The length of the CDR3 is 15 residues. V was clipped by 4 bases and J by 0 bases, with 10 bases between them. This CDR3 reads CASSPTGANTGELFF. The CDR3 DNA follows: TGCGCCAGCAGCCCGACCGGGGCGAACACCGGGGAGCTGTTTTTT.

The chain combines TRBV29-1 with TRBJ2-5; 10 bases are shared with TRBD1. Per germline, CDR1 SQVTM and CDR2 ANQGSEA. V lost 7 bases, J lost 5 bases, and 10 bases stayed unmatched. The CDR3 spans 14 residues. The DNA for the CDR3 is TGCAGCGCCCTAAGGGACAGGGGAGCCGAGACCCAGTACTTC. Its protein product is CSALRDRGAETQYF.

The rearrangement uses TRBV18 and TRBJ1-6; 9 bases are a match to TRBD1. Germline assignment: CDR1 KGHSH and CDR2 LQKENI. V dropped 3 bases and J dropped 7; count of bases not matched to a gene: 10. The CDR3 is 17 residues long. CDR3 in DNA: TGTGCCAGCTCACCCTTGGGACAGGGCGTCGACAATTCACCCCTCCACTTT. Translation: CASSPLGQGVDNSPLHF.

The V and J genes are TRBV6-5 and TRBJ1-1, with D hard to call. CDR1 is MNHEY and CDR2 is SVGAGI in the germline V gene. Trimming stripped 6 bases from V and 3 bases from J, with 14 bases between. This CDR3 is built from 14 residues. The CDR3 sequence: CASRLRAGYTEAFF. The CDR3 DNA is TGTGCCAGCAGATTGAGGGCTGGGTACACTGAAGCTTTCTTT.

The chain links TRBV28 to TRBJ1-1, with D unclear. The CDR3 has 15 residues. V gave up 1 base and J gave up 1 base, with 10 bases separating them. Germline-derived CDR1 and CDR2 are MDHEN and SYDVKM. CDR3: CASSLFRVPNTEAFF. DNA of the CDR3: TGTGCCAGCAGTTTATTTCGAGTCCCGAACACTGAAGCTTTCTTT.

This clone was counted only a few times. The genes are TRBV11-2 and TRBJ1-3; TRBD1 is a possible D gene (5 bases). The CDR3 contains 19 residues. V lost 2 bases to trimming and J lost 2 bases, with 22 bases between them. Germline assignment: CDR1 SGHAT and CDR2 FQNNGV. CDR3 amino acids: CASSLRPLGQGGPGNTIYF. The CDR3 nucleotides are TGTGCCAGCAGCTTAAGGCCCCTGGGGCAGGGAGGTCCTGGAAACACCATATATTTT.